This TCR beta chain was captured by sequencing in a study of blood T cell repertoires in COVID-19. Study summary: Some COVID-19 samples were acute and others convalescent; all came from the United States, Italy and Spain.

Here immunoSEQ multiplex PCR was the method, and the copy in TCRdb shows in-frame clones only, minus some. This table holds about 46,000 clones, about 89% found once. The CDR3 consists of 14 residues. CDR1 is SNHLY, CDR2 FYNNEI, per germline. J gave up 4 bases and V 6 bases, and 3 bases lay outside the gene matches. This chain connects TRBV2 to TRBJ1-4; 9 nucleotides align to TRBD1. The sequenced material came from peripheral blood. This clonotype originated in a human donor in a cohort sampled during active COVID-19. CDR3 bases: TGTGCCAGCAGGGGGACAGGGAATAATGAAAAACTGTTTTTT. Translated, it gives CASRGTGNNEKLFF.